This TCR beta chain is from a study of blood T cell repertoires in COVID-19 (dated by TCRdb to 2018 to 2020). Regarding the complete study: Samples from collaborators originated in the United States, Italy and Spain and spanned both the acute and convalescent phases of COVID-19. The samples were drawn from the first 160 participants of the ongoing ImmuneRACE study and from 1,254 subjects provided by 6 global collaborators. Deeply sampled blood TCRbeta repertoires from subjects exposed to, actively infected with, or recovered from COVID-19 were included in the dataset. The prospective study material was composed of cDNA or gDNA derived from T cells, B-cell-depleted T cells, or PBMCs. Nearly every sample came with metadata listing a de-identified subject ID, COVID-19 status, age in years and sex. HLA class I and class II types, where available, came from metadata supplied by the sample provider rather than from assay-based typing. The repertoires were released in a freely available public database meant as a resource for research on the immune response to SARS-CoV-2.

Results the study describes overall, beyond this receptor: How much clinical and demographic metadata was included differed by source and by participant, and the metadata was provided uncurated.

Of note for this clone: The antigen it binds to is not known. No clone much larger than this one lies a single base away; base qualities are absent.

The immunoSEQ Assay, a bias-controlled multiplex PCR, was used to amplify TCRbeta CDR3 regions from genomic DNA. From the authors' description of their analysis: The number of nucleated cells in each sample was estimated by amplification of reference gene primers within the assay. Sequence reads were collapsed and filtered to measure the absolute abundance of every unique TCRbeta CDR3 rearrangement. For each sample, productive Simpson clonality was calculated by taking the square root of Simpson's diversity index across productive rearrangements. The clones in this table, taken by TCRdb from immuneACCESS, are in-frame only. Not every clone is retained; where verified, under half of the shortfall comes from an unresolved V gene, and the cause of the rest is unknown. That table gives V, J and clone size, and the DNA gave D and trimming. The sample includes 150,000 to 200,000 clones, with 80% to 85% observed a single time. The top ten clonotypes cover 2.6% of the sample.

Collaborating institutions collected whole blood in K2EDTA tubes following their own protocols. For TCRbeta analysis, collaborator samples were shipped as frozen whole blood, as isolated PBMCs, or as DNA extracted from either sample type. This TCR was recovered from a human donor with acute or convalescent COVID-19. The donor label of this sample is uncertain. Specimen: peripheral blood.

In nucleotide form, the sequence is TGTGCCAGCAGTTTCTCTTACGGCGGGAGGGCCGGGGAGACCCAGTACTTC. The encoded protein is CASSFSYGGRAGETQYF. The chain employs TRBV28 and TRBJ2-5; 9 bases in between match TRBD2. Measured from the cysteine to the phenylalanine, the CDR3 is 17 residues long. Solely the CDR3 DNA is kept, with 51 bases framed from the first base. The germline V end is reduced by 3 bases and the J end by 5 bases; junction bases left unmatched: 13. From a lookup of the germline V gene, CDR1 and CDR2 are MDHEN and SYDVKM.